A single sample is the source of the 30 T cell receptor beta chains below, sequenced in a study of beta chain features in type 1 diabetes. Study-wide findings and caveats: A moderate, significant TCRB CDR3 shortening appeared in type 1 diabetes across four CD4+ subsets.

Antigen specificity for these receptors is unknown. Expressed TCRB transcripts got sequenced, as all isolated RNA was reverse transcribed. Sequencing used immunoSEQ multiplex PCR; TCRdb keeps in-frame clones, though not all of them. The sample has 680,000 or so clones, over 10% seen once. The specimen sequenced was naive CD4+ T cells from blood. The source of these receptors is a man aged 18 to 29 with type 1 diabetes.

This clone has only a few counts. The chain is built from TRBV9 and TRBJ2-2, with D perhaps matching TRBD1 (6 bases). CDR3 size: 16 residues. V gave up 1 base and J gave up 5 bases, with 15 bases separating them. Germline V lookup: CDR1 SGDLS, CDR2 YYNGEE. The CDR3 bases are TGTGCCAGCAGCGTACAGCAGGGACACAGAACCGGGGAGCTGTTTTTT. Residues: CASSVQQGHRTGELFF.

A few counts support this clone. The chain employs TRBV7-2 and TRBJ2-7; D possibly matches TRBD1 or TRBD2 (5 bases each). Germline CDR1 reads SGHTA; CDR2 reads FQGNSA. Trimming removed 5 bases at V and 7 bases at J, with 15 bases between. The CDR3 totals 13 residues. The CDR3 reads CASSPGTLREQYF. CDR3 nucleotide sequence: TGTGCCAGCAGCCCGGGGACCCTTAGGGAGCAGTACTTC.

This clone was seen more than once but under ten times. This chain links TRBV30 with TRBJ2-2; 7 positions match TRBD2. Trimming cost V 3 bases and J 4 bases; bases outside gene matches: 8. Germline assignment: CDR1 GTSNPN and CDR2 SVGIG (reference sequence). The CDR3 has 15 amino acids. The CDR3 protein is CAWSAGGSGTGELFF. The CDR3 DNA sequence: TGTGCCTGGAGCGCCGGGGGGTCAGGCACCGGGGAGCTGTTTTTT.

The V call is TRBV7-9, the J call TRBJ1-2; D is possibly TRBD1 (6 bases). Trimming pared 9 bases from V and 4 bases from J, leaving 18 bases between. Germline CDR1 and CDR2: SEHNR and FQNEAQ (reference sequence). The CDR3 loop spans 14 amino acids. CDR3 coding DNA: TGTGCCAGTCGTTCAGGCGACAGGATCTATGGCTACACCTTC. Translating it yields CASRSGDRIYGYTF.

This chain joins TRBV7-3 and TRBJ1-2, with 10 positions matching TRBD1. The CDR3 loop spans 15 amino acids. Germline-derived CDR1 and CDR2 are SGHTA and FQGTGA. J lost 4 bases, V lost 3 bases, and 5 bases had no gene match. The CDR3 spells CASSLTGGVGYGYTF. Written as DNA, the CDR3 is TGTGCCAGCAGCTTGACAGGGGGCGTTGGCTATGGCTACACCTTC.

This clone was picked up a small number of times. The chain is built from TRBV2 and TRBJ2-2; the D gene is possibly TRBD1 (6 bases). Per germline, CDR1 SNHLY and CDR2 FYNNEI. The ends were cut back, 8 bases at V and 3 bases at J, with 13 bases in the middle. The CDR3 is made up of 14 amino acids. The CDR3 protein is CASLVDSYTGELFF. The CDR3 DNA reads TGTGCCAGCCTCGTGGACAGTTACACCGGGGAGCTGTTTTTT. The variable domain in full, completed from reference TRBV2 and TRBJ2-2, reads EPEVTQTPSHQVTQMGQEVILRCVPISNHLYFYWYRQILGQKVEFLVSFYNNEISEKSEIFDDQFSVERPDGSNFTLKIRSTKLEDSAMYFCASLVDSYTGELFFGEGSRLTVL.

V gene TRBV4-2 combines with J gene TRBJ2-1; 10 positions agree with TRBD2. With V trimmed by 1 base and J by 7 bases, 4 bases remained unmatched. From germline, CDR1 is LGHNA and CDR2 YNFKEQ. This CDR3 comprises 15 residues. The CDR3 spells CASSQGLAGVNEQFF. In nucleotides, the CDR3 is TGTGCCAGCAGCCAAGGTCTAGCGGGGGTAAATGAGCAGTTCTTC.

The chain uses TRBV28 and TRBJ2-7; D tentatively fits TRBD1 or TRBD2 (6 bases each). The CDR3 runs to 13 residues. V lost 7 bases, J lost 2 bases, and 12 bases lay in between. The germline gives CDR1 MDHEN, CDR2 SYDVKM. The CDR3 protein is CASMEGGTYEQYF. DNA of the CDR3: TGTGCCAGCATGGAGGGGGGTACCTACGAGCAGTACTTC.

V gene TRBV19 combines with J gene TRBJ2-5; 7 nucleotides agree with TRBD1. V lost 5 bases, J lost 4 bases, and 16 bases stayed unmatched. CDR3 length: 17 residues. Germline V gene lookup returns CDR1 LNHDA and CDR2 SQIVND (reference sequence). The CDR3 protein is CASSPATTGVIRETQYF. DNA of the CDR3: TGTGCCAGTAGTCCAGCCACCACAGGGGTCATTAGAGAGACCCAGTACTTC.

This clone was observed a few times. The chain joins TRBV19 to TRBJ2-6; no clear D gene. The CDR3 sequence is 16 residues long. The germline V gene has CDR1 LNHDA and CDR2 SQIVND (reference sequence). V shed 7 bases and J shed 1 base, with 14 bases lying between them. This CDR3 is CASTPGYTSGANVLTF. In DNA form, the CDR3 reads TGTGCCAGTACCCCAGGTTATACTTCTGGGGCCAACGTCCTGACTTTC.

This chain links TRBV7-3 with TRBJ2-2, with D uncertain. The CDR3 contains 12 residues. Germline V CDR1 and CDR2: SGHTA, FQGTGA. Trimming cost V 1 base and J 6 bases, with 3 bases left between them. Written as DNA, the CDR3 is TGTGCCAGCAGCTTAAAAGCCGGGGAGCTGTTTTTT. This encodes CASSLKAGELFF.

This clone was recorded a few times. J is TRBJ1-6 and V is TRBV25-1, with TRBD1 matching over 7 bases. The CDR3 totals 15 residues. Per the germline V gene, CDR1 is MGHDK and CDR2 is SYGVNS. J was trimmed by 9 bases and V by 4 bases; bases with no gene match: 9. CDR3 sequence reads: CASSARDRDRSPLHF. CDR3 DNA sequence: TGTGCCAGCAGTGCTCGTGACAGGGACCGTTCACCCCTCCACTTT.

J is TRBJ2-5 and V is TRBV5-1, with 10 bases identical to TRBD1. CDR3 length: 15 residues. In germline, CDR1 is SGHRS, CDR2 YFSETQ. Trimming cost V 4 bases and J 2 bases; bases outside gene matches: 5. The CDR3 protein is CASSPQGQGQETQYF. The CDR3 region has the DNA TGCGCCAGCAGCCCCCAGGGACAGGGGCAAGAGACCCAGTACTTC.

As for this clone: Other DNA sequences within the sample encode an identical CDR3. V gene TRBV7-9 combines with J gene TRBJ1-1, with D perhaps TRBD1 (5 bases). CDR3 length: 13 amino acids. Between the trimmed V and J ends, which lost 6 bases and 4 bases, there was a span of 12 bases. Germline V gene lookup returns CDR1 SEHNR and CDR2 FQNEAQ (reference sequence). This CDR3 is CASSPSGGTEAFF. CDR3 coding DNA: TGTGCCAGCAGTCCGTCGGGGGGCACTGAAGCTTTCTTT.

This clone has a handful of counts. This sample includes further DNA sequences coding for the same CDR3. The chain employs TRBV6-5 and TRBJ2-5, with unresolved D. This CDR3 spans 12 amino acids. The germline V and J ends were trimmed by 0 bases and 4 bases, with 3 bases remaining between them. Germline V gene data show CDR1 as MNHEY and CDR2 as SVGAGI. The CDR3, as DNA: TGTGCCAGCAGTTACTCGAGAGAGACCCAGTACTTC. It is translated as CASSYSRETQYF.

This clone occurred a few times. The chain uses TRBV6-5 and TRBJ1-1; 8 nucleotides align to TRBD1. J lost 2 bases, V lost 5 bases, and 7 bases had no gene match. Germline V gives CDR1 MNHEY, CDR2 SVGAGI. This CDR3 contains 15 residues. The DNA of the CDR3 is TGTGCCAGCAGTCCGGACAGGGCCATAAACACTGAAGCTTTCTTT. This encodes CASSPDRAINTEAFF.

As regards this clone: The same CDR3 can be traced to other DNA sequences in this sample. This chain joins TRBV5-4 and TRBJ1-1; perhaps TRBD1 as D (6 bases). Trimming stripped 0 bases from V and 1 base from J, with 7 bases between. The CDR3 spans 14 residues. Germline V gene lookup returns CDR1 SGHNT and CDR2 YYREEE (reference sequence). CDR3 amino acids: CASSLGGGNTEAFF. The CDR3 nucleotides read TGTGCCAGCAGCTTGGGAGGGGGGAACACTGAAGCTTTCTTT.

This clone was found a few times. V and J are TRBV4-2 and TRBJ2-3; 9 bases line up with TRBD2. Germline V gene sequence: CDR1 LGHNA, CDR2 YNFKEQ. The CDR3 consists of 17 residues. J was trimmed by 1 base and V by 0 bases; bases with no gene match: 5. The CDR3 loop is CASSQEGAGGGTDTQYF. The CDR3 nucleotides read TGTGCCAGCAGCCAAGAAGGGGCGGGAGGGGGCACAGATACGCAGTATTTT.

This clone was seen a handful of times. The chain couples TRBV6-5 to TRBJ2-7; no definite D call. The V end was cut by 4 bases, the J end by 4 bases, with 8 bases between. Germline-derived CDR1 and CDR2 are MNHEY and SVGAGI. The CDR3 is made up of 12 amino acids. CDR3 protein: CASSFMGYEQYF. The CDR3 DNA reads TGTGCCAGCAGTTTCATGGGATACGAGCAGTACTTC.

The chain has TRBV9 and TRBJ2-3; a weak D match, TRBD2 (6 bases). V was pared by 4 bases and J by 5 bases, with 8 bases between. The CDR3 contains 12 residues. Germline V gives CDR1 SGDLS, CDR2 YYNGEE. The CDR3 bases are TGTGCCAGCAGCATTAGCGGAGATACGCAGTATTTT. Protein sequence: CASSISGDTQYF.

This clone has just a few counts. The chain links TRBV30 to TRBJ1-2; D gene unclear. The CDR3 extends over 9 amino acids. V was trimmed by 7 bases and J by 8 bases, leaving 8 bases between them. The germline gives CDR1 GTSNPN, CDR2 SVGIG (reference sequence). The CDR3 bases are TGTGCCTCGGGGTACGGCTACACCTTC. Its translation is CASGYGYTF.

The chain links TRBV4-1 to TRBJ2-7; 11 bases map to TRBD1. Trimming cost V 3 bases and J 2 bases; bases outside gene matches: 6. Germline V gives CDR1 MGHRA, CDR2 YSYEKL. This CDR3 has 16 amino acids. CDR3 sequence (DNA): TGCGCCAGCAGCCAGGAGGGACAGGGGGTTCCCTACGAGCAGTACTTC. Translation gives CASSQEGQGVPYEQYF.

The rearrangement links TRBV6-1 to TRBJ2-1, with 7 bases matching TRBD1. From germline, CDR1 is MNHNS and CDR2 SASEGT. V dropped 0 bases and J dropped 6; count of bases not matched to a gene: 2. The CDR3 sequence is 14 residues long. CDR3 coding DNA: TGTGCCAGCAGTGAAGCGAGGGGGCCCAATGAGCAGTTCTTC. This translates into CASSEARGPNEQFF.

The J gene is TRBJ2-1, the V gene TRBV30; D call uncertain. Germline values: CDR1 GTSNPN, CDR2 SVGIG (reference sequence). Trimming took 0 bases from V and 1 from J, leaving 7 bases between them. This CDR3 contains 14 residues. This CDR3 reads CAWSVESSYNEQFF. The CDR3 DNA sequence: TGTGCCTGGAGTGTGGAGAGTTCCTACAATGAGCAGTTCTTC.

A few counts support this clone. The CDR3 here is CASSTDRGLDEQYF. Written as DNA, the CDR3 is TGTGCCAGTAGTACTGACAGGGGTCTCGACGAGCAGTACTTC. The chain carries TRBV19 and TRBJ2-7; TRBD1 agrees at 8 bases. This CDR3 has 14 amino acids. Germline CDR1 LNHDA, CDR2 SQIVND (reference sequence). With V trimmed by 4 bases and J by 5 bases, 7 bases remained unmatched.

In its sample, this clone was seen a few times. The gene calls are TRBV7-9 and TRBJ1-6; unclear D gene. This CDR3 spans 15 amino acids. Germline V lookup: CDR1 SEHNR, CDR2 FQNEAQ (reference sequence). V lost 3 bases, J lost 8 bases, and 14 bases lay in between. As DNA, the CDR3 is TGTGCCAGCAGCTTCCACGGCATTAGGCATTCACCCCTCCACTTT. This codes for CASSFHGIRHSPLHF.

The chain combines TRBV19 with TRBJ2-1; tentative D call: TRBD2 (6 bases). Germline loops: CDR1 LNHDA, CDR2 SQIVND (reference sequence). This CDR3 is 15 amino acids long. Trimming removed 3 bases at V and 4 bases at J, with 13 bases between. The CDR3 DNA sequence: TGTGCCAGTAGTATCGGAGGGGCTGGATACAATGAGCAGTTCTTC. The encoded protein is CASSIGGAGYNEQFF.

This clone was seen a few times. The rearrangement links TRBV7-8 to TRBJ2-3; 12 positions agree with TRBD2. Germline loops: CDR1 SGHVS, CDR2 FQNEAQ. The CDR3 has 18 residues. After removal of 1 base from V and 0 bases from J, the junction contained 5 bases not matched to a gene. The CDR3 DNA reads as TGTGCCAGCAGCTTAGGAATGACTAGCGGGGGCAGCACAGATACGCAGTATTTT. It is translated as CASSLGMTSGGSTDTQYF.

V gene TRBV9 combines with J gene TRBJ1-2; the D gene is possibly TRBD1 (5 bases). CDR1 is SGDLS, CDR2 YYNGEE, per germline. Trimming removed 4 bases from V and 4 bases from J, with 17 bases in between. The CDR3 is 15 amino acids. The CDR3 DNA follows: TGTGCCAGCAGCCCCCCAGGGTCTGAGGGCTATGGCTACACCTTC. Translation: CASSPPGSEGYGYTF.

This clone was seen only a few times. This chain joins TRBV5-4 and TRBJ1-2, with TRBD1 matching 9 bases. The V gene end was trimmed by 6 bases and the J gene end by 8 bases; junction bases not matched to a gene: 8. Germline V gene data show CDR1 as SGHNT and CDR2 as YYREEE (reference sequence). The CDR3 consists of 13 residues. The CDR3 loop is CASNTQGAIGYTF. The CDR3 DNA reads TGTGCCAGCAACACACAGGGGGCGATCGGCTACACCTTC. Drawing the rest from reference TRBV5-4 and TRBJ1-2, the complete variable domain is ETGVTQSPTHLIKTRGQQVTLRCSSQSGHNTVSWYQQALGQGPQFIFQYYREEENGRGNFPPRFSGLQFPNYSSELNVNALELDDSALYLCASNTQGAIGYTFGSGTRLTVV.